This T cell receptor (beta chain) was retrieved from a study of cytomegalovirus exposure and HLA in healthy donors. Study-wide findings and caveats: Productive status was seen about 90% or about 30% of the time for most TCR beta V segments in an earlier analysis.

The germline V gene encodes CDR1 SGHRS and CDR2 YFSETQ. Trimming cost V 3 bases and J 9 bases, with 12 bases left between them. The CDR3 covers 13 residues. The PCR made use of 60 Vbeta and 13 Jbeta primers. TCRdb's copy holds only in-frame clones and misses some; the assay was immunoSEQ multiplex PCR. The table lists approximately 92,000 clones, around 74% of them singletons, with approximately 7% in the top ten. As regards this clone: Antigen: not known.

This receptor was obtained from a man aged 50-59 years in good health and CMV-seropositive. V usage is TRBV5-1 and J usage is TRBJ2-2; a possible D gene is TRBD2 (6 bases). The sequenced sample consisted of PBMCs. The chain's CDR3 is CASSSAGIRELFF. CDR3 bases: TGCGCCAGCAGCTCGGCGGGGATCAGGGAGCTGTTTTTT.